This TCR beta chain was captured by sequencing in a study of CD4 T cells in relation to SARS-CoV-2 and coronaviruses. Turning to the study itself: TCR beta CDR3s were sequenced after 10-day antigen culture of PBMCs. Shared crossreactive spike epitopes were mapped to their HLA restriction.

Unexposed donor CD4+ T cells date from about 2011-2018, before the COVID-19 pandemic. Isolation of CD4+ T cells took place after 10 days in culture. Sequencing used immunoSEQ multiplex PCR; TCRdb keeps in-frame clones, though not all of them. This table has about 21,000 clones, roughly 76% appearing once. This clone was seen a handful of times. Its antigen is unidentified. Sample: CD4+ T cells from PBMCs, cultured in vitro. The receptor comes from a human donor in good health.

The CDR3 region is CASSLQGRNEQFF. In DNA, the CDR3 is TGTGCCAGCAGTTTACAGGGGAGGAATGAGCAGTTCTTC. The chain joins TRBV12-3 or TRBV12-4 to TRBJ2-1, with D tentatively TRBD1 or TRBD2 (6 bases each). The CDR3 contains 13 residues. The V and J ends lost 2 bases and 7 bases respectively, with 9 bases between them.